Detailed here is one T cell receptor (beta chain). TCRdb's table, derived via immunoSEQ multiplex PCR, lists solely in-frame clones and lacks some. This table has 110,000 or so clones, over 80% appearing once. This entry belongs to a study of blood T cell repertoires in COVID-19. Study at large: PBMCs, B-cell-depleted T cells, or T cells were the source of the cDNA or gDNA that made up the material.

CDR1 and CDR2 from the germline V gene are ENHRY and SYGVKD. The CDR3 covers 14 residues. Trimming pared 0 bases from V and 2 bases from J, leaving 8 bases between. This receptor was taken from a woman between 45 and 60 years old with acute or convalescent COVID-19. Specimen: peripheral blood. The V and J genes are TRBV10-3 and TRBJ2-7; no clear D. The chain's CDR3 is CAISESARTYEQYF. The CDR3 bases are TGTGCCATCAGTGAGTCGGCCAGGACCTACGAGCAGTACTTC.